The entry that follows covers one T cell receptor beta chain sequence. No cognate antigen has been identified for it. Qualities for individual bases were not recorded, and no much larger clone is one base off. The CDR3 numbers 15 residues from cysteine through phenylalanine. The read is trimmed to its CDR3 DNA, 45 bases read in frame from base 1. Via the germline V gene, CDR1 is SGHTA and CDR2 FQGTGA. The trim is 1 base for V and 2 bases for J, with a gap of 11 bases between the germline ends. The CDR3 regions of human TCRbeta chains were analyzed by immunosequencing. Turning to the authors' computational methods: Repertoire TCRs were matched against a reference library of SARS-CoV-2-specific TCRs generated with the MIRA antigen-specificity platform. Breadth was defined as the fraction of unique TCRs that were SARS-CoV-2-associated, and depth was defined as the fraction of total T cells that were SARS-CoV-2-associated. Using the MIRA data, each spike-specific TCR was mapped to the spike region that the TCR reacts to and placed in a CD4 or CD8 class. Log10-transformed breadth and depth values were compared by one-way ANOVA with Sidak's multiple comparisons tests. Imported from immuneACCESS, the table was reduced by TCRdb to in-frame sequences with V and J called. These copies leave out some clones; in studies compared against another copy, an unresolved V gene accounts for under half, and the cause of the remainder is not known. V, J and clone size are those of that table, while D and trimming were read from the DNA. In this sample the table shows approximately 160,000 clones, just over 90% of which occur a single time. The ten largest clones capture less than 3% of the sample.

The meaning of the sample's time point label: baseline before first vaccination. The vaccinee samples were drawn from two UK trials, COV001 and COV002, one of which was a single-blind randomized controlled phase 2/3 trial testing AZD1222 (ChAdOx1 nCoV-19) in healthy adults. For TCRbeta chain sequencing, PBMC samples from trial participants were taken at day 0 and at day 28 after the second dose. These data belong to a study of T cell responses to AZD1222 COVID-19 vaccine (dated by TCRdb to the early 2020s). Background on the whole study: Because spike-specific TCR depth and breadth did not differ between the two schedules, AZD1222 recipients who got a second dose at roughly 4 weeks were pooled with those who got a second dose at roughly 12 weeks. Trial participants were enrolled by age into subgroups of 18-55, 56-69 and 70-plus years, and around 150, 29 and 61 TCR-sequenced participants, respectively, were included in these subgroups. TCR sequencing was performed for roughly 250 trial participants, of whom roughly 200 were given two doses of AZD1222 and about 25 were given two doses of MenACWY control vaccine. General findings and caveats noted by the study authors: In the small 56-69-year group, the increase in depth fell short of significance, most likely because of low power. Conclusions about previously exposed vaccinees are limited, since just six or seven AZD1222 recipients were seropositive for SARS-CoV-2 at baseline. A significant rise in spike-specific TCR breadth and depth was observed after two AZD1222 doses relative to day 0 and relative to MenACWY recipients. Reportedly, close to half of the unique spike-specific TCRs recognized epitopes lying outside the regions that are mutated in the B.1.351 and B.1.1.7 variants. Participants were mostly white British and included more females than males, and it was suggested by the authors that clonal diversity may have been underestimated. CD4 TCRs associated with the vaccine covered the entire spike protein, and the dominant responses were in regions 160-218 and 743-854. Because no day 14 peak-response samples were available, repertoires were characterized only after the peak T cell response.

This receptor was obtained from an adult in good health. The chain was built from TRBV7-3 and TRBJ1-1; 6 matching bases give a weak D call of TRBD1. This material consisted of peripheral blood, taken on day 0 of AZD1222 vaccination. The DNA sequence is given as TGTGCCAGCAGCTTAAGTGGGACACCCAACACTGAAGCTTTCTTT. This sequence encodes CASSLSGTPNTEAFF.